Following are 3 T cell receptor beta chains from one sample sequenced in a study of blood T cell repertoires in COVID-19. Assay: immunoSEQ multiplex PCR; the TCRdb copy retains only in-frame clones and omits some. The data show 250,000 to 300,000 clones, approximately 84% seen once. What was sequenced was PBMCs or T cells enriched from blood (not recorded which). The receptors originated from a woman in her 50s who had been exposed to COVID-19.

The chain joins TRBV5-1 to TRBJ2-1, with TRBD2 matching 10 bases. Losses at the gene ends were 0 bases for V and 0 bases for J; bases not matched to a gene: 12. This CDR3 contains 20 residues. Germline CDR1 and CDR2: SGHRS and YFSETQ. CDR3 residues: CASSLANRLAGSRSYNEQFF. The DNA of the CDR3 is TGCGCCAGCAGCTTGGCCAACCGACTAGCGGGCTCCCGCTCCTACAATGAGCAGTTCTTC.

V and J are TRBV27 and TRBJ2-7; 7 bases line up with TRBD1. This CDR3 is built from 13 residues. From germline, CDR1 is MNHEY and CDR2 SMNVEV (reference sequence). Trimming removed 4 bases from V and 2 bases from J; junction bases left unmatched: 2. CDR3 nucleotides: TGTGCCAGCAGTTCCGACAGGGCCTACGAGCAGTACTTC. Amino acids: CASSSDRAYEQYF.

This clone was seen a handful of times. The chain carries TRBV27 and TRBJ1-6; tentatively, D is TRBD1 (5 bases). Germline values: CDR1 MNHEY, CDR2 SMNVEV (reference sequence). The CDR3 length is 15 residues. The V gene lost 6 bases and the J gene lost 3 bases, with 12 bases spanning the gap. Here the CDR3 reads CASREGRGYNSPLHF. Written as DNA, the CDR3 is TGTGCCAGCAGGGAGGGAAGGGGCTATAATTCACCCCTCCACTTT.